The TCR beta chain under discussion was sequenced for a study of human T cells and chemical hapten exposure. Per germline, CDR1 SEHNR and CDR2 FQNEAQ (reference sequence). This CDR3 spans 14 amino acids. Described time point: patch test 1, 2 weeks after DPC sensitization. Treatment in this sample: therapeutic diphenylcyclopropenone sensitization with weekly scalp DPC. The template was total RNA from unfractionated whole blood. In this sample, this clonotype turned up many times. Sequence at one end of the junction differs from germline and may be a read error. TCRdb re-called the RACE reads through MiXCR, storing one row per CDR3 protein. Of 350,000 or so distinct CDR3 sequences listed, 6% to 8.5% are singletons.

The starting material was whole blood, obtained in connection with sensitization to the hapten diphenylcyclopropenone (DPC). This sequence originates from a woman aged 18-30 years with alopecia areata. Some clones in this sample may be carry-over from other donors' samples. The chain joins TRBV7-9 to TRBJ2-3, with D tentatively TRBD2 (5 bases). The CDR3 here is CASSFRTSTDTQYF. The DNA for the CDR3 is TGCGCCAGCAGTTTCCGGACTAGCACAGATACGCAGTATTTT.